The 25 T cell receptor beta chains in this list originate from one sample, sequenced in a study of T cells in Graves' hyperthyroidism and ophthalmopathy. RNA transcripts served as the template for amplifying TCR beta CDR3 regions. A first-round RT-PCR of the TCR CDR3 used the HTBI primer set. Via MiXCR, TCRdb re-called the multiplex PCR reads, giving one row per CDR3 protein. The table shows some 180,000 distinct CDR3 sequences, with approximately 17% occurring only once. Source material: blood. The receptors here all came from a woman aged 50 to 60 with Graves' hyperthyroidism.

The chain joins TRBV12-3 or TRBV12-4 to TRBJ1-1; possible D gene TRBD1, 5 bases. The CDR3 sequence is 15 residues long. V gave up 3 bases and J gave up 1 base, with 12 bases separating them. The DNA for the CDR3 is TGTGCCAGCAGTTTCGGTGGGGGAGGGAACACTGAAGCTTTCTTT. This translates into CASSFGGGGNTEAFF.

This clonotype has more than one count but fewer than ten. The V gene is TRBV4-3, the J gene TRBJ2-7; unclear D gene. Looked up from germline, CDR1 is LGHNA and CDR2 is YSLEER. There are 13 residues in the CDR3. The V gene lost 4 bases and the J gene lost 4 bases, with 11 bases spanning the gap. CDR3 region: CASSLTPRYEQYF. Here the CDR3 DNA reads TGCGCCAGCAGCCTAACACCTAGGTACGAGCAGTACTTC.

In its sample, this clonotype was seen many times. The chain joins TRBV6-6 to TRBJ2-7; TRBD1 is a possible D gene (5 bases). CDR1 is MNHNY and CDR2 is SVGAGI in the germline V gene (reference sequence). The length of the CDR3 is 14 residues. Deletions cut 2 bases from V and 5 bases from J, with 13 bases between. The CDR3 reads CASSYARESDEQYF. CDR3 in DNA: TGTGCCAGCAGTTACGCCAGGGAAAGCGACGAGCAGTACTTC.

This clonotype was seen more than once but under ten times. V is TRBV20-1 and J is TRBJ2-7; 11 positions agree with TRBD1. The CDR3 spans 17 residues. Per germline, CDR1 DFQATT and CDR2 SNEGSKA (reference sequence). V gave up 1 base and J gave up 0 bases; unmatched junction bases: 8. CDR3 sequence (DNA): TGCAGTGCTAGAGCTTCCGGGACAGGGGGGTACTCCTACGAGCAGTACTTC. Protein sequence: CSARASGTGGYSYEQYF.

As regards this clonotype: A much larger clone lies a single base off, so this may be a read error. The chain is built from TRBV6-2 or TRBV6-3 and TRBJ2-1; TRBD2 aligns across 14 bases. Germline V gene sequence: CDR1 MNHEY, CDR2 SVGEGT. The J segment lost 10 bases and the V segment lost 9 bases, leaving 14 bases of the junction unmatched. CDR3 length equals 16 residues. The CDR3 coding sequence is TGTGCCAGTCAATCTCGACTAGCGGGGGGGGTTTCGGAGCAGTTCTTC. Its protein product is CASQSRLAGGVSEQFF.

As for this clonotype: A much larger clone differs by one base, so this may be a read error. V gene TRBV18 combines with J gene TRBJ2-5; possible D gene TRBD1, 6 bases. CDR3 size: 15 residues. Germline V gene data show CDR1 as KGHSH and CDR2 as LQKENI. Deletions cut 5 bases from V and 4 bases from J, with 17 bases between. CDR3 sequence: CASSSLPDSRETQYF. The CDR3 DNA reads TGTGCCAGCTCATCACTACCGGACAGTCGAGAGACCCAGTACTTC.

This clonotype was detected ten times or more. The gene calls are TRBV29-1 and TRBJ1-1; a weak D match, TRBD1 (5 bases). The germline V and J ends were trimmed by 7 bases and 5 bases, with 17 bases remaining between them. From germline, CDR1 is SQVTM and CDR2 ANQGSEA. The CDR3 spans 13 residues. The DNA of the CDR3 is TGCAGCGGAAGACGTCCATCAGGGACTGAAGCTTTCTTT. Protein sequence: CSGRRPSGTEAFF.

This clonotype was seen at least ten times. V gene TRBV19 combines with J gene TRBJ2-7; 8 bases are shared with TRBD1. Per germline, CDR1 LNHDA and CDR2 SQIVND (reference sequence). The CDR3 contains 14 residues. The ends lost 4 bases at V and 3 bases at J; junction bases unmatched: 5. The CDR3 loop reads CASSKDRGLYEQYF. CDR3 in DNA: TGTGCCAGTAGTAAAGACAGGGGACTCTACGAGCAGTACTTC.

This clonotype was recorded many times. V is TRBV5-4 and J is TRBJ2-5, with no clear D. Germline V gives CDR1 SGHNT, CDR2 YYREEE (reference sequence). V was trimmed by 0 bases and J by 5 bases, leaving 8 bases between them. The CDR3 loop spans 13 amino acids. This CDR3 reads CASSLAVRETQYF. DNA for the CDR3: TGTGCCAGCAGCTTGGCCGTTCGGGAGACCCAGTACTTC. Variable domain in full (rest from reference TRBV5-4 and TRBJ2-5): ETGVTQSPTHLIKTRGQQVTLRCSSQSGHNTVSWYQQALGQGPQFIFQYYREEENGRGNFPPRFSGLQFPNYSSELNVNALELDDSALYLCASSLAVRETQYFGPGTRLLVL.

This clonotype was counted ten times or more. Written as DNA, the CDR3 is TGTGCCAGCAGTGGGCAGGGATTCCACCTCCAGCCCCAGCATTTT. This codes for CASSGQGFHLQPQHF. This chain links TRBV2 with TRBJ1-5, with D possibly matching TRBD1 (5 bases). V gave up 4 bases and J gave up 7 bases, with 17 bases separating them. Germline V gives CDR1 SNHLY, CDR2 FYNNEI. The length of the CDR3 is 15 residues.

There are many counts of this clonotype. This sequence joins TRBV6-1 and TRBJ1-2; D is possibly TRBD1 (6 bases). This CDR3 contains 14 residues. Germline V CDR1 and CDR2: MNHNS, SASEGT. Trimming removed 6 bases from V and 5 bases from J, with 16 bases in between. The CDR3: CASRETQGQYGYTF. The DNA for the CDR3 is TGTGCCAGCAGAGAGACTCAGGGGCAGTATGGCTACACCTTC.

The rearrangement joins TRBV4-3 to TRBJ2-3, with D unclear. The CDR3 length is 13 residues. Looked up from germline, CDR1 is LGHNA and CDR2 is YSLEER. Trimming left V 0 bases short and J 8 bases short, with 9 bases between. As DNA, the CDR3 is TGCGCCAGCAGCCAAGAGAAATCTCGTACGCAGTATTTT. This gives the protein CASSQEKSRTQYF.

This chain's CDR3 is CSVLRNTEAFF. As DNA, the CDR3 is TGCAGCGTCTTGAGGAACACTGAAGCTTTCTTT. This rearrangement joins TRBV29-1 to TRBJ1-1, with D unresolved. Germline assignment: CDR1 SQVTM and CDR2 ANQGSEA. V was shortened by 6 bases and J by 1 base, with 6 bases between the two germline ends. The CDR3 has 11 amino acids.

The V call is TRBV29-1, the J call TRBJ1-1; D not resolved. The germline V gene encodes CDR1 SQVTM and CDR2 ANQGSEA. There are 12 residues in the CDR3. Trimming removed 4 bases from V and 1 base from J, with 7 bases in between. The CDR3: CSVAEGNTEAFF. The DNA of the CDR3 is TGCAGCGTTGCCGAGGGGAACACTGAAGCTTTCTTT.

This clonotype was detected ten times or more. CDR3 bases: TGTGCCAGCAGCTTAGCTGGGGCCGGGGAGCTGTTTTTT. It yields the protein CASSLAGAGELFF. The chain recombines TRBV7-9 with TRBJ2-2; no reliable D call. V lost 0 bases, J lost 6 bases, and 5 bases lay in between. Germline CDR1 SEHNR, CDR2 FQNEAQ (reference sequence). This CDR3 spans 13 amino acids.

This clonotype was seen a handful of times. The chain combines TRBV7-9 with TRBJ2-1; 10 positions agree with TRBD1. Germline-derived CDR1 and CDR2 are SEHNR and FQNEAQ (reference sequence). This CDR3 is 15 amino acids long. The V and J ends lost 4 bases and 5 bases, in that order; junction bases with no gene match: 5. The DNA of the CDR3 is TGTGCCAGCAGCTCAAGGACAGGGGGGGACAATGAGCAGTTCTTC. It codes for CASSSRTGGDNEQFF.

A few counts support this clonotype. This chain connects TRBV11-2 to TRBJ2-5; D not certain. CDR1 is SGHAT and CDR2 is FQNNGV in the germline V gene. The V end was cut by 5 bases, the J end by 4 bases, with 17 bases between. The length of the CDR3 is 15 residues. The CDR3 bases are TGTGCCAGCAGCCAAGGTGGTGCGGAAACAGAGACCCAGTACTTC. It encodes CASSQGGAETETQYF.

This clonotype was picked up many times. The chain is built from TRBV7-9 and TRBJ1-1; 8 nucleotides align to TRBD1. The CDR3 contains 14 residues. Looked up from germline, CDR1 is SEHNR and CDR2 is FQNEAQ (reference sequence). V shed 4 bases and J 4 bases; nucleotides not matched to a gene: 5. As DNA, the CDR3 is TGTGCCAGCAGCTCCCAGGGGGCTGGCACTGAAGCTTTCTTT. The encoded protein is CASSSQGAGTEAFF.

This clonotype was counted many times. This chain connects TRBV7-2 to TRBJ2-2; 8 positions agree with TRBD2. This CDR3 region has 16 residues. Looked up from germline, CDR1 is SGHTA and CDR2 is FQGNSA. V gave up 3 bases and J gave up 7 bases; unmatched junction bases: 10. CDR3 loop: CASSLMSGGQGGELFF. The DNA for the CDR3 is TGTGCCAGCAGCTTGATGTCGGGGGGGCAAGGCGGGGAGCTGTTTTTT. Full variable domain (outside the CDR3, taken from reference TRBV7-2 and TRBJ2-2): GAGVSQSPSNKVTEKGKDVELRCDPISGHTALYWYRQSLGQGLEFLIYFQGNSAPDKSGLPSDRFSAERTGGSVSTLTIQRTQQEDSAVYLCASSLMSGGQGGELFFGEGSRLTVL.

CDR3 sequence reads: CASLGRVGTDTQYF. DNA for the CDR3: TGTGCCAGCTTGGGGCGGGTTGGCACAGATACGCAGTATTTT. This chain connects TRBV6-4 to TRBJ2-3; tentatively, D is TRBD1 or TRBD2 (5 bases each). V shed 8 bases and J shed 1 base, with 13 bases lying between them. The length of the CDR3 is 14 residues. The germline CDR1 and CDR2 sequences are MRHNA and SNTAGT.

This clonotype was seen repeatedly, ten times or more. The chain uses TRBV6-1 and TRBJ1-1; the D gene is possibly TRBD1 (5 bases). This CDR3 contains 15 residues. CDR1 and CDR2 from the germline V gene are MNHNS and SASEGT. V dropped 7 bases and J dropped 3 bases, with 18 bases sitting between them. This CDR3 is CASTGRYGAYTEAFF. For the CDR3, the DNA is TGTGCCAGCACTGGCAGGTATGGGGCGTACACTGAAGCTTTCTTT.

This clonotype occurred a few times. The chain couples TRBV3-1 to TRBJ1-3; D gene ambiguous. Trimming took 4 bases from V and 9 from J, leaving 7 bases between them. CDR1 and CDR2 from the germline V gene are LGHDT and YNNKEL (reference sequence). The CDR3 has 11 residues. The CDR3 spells CASSRGPTIYF. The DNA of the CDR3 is TGTGCCAGCAGCCGCGGTCCCACCATATATTTT.

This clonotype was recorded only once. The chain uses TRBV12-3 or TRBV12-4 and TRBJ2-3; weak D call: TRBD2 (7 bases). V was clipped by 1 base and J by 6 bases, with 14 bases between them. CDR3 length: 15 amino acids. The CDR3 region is CASSLVGGAQDTQYF. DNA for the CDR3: TGTGCCAGCAGTTTAGTGGGGGGGGCCCAGGATACGCAGTATTTT.

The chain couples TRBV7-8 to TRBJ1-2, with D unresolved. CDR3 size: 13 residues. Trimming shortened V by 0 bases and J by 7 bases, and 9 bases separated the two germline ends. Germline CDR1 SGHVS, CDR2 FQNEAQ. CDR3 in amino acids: CASSLAGGPGYTF. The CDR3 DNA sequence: TGTGCCAGCAGCTTAGCTGGAGGGCCTGGCTACACCTTC.

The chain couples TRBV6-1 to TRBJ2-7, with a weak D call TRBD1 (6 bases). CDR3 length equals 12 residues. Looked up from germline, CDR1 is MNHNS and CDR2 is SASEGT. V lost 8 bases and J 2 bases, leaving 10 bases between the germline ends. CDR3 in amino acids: CASLDRPYEQYF. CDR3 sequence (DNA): TGTGCCAGCCTAGACAGGCCCTACGAGCAGTACTTC.